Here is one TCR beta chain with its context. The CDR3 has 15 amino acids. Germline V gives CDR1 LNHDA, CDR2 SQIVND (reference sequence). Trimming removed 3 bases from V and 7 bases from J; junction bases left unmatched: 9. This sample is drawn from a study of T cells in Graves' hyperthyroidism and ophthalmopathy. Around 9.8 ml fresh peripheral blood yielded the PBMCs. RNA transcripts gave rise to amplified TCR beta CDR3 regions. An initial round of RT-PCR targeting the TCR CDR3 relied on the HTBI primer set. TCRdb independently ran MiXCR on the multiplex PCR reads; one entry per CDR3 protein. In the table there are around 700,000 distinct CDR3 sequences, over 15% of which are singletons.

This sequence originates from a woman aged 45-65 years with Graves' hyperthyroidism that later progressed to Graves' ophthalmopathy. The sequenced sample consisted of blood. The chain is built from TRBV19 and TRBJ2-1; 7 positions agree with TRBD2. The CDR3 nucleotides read TGTGCCAGTAGTATGGAGGCGGGGGTGCGAAATGAGCAGTTCTTC. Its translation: CASSMEAGVRNEQFF.